The rows below give T cell receptor beta chains drawn from one sample of a study of control samples from healthy donors and cancer patients. Generated by immunoSEQ multiplex PCR, the TCRdb table keeps only in-frame clones and is missing some. The table lists 79,000 or so clones, around nine tenths of them singletons, with less than 10% in the top ten. The source material was PBMCs. These TCRs come from a woman aged 45-65 years with colorectal cancer. Both conserved end residues are part of each CDR3. A D gene is named only where the DNA matches it firmly.

v_call: TRBV27
d_call: TRBD1
cdr3_aa: CASRRTGDEKLFF

v_call: TRBV10-2
d_call: NA
cdr3_aa: CASRMGMDSNQPQHF

v_call: TRBV6-2/TRBV6-3
d_call: TRBD1
cdr3_aa: CASSQTGGATGYGYTF

v_call: TRBV20-1
d_call: TRBD1
cdr3_aa: CSASQGARYTEAFF

v_call: TRBV24-1
d_call: TRBD1
cdr3_aa: CATSDLAGTGEVTDTQYF

v_call: TRBV10-1
d_call: NA
cdr3_aa: CASSRDSNSPLHF

v_call: TRBV7-3
d_call: TRBD1
cdr3_aa: CASSGSGTGTGNEQFF

v_call: TRBV5-5
d_call: NA
cdr3_aa: CASKRGAGLTEAFF

v_call: TRBV6-6
d_call: TRBD1
cdr3_aa: CASKGTETEAFF

v_call: TRBV19
d_call: TRBD1
cdr3_aa: CASSIAGAGTGFRETQYF

v_call: TRBV15
d_call: NA
cdr3_aa: CATSTGQIQETQYF